This T cell receptor (beta chain) was sequenced for a study of technical replicates of blood from a handful of donors (TCRdb year 2017). Regarding this clone: This clone's antigen is unknown. No per-base quality is available; no much larger clone lies one base away.

Measured from the cysteine to the phenylalanine, the CDR3 is 16 residues long. The DNA shown is the 48-base CDR3, in frame from base 1. Trimming removed 4 bases from V and 5 bases from J; the gene matches leave 11 bases unexplained. Libraries were constructed by the immunoSEQ multiplex PCR assay. TCRdb holds this immuneACCESS table with in-frame rearrangements only. Some clones are missing; in checked studies, unresolved V genes explain under half, and the rest has no known cause. This sample lists around 80,000 clones; around 94% were detected once. The top ten clonotypes cover 0.35% to 0.4% of the sample.

The chain employs TRBV5-3 and TRBJ2-7; the central 11 bases match TRBD1. TRBV5-3 is identified as an open reading frame with a role that is uncertain. The TCR was taken from a human donor in good health. The sample consisted of T cells isolated from PBMCs. The CDR3 is CARSGSGTGGGDEQYF. The DNA sequence is given as TGTGCCAGAAGCGGATCCGGGACAGGGGGGGGAGACGAGCAGTACTTC.